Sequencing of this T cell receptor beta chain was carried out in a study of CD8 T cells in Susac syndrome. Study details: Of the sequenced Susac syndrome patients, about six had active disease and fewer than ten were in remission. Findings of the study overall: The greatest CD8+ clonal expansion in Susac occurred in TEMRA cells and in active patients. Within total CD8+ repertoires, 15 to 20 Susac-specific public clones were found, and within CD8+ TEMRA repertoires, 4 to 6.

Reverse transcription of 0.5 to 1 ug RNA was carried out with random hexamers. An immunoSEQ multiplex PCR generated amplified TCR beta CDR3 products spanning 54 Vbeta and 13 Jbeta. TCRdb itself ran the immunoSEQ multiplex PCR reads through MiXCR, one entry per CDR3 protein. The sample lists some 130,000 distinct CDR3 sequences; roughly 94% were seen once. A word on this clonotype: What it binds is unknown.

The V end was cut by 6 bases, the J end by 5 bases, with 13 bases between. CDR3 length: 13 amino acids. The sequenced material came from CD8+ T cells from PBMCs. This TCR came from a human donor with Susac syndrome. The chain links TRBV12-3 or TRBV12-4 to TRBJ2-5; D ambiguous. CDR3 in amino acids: CASSPKPRETQYF. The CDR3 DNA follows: TGTGCCAGCAGCCCCAAGCCGAGGGAGACCCAGTACTTC.